The 9 T cell receptor beta chains in this list originate from one sample, sequenced in a study of shared clonotypes between healthy human individuals. Profiled with immunoSEQ multiplex PCR; TCRdb holds only in-frame clones, not every one. The sample carries around 1.6 million clones, 95% to 99% recorded once. Sequencing was carried out using naive CD4+ T cells sorted from blood. The subset was: CD45RA+ positively selected. These receptors were collected from a man under 40 in good health.

The chain carries TRBV23-1 and TRBJ2-1; perhaps TRBD1 as D (6 bases). TRBV23-1 is an ORF, with its function uncertain. Trimming pared 2 bases from V and 9 bases from J, leaving 26 bases between. The CDR3 is made up of 18 amino acids. CDR3 residues: CASSQRGRQSVTGSEQFF. The CDR3 DNA is TGCGCCAGCAGTCAAAGAGGGAGACAGTCCGTTACAGGGAGTGAGCAGTTCTTC.

The DNA of the CDR3 is TGTGCCAGCAGCTTGAGGGGTTACCTATCTCAAGCTTTCTTT. Amino acid sequence: CASSLRGYLSQAFF. The chain employs TRBV5-4 and TRBJ1-1; TRBD1 might be the D (5 bases). CDR1 and CDR2 from the germline V gene are SGHNT and YYREEE (reference sequence). The CDR3 consists of 14 residues. Deletions cut 1 base from V and 9 bases from J, with 16 bases between.

The chain combines TRBV7-6 with TRBJ1-5, with TRBD1 matching over 10 bases. The germline gives CDR1 SGHVS, CDR2 FNYEAQ. The CDR3 extends over 15 amino acids. V trimming: 5 bases; J trimming: 4 bases; junction bases outside the gene matches: 5. The DNA of the CDR3 is TGTGCCAGCAGCAACGACAGGGGGCGAAATCAGCCCCAGCATTTT. This gives the protein CASSNDRGRNQPQHF.

The chain employs TRBV6-1 and TRBJ1-1; 8 nucleotides align to TRBD1. J was trimmed by 2 bases and V by 7 bases; bases with no gene match: 3. Germline assignment: CDR1 MNHNS and CDR2 SASEGT. The CDR3 is made up of 13 amino acids. CDR3 residues: CASIGTGNTEAFF. The DNA of the CDR3 is TGTGCCAGCATAGGGACAGGAAACACTGAAGCTTTCTTT.

The chain recombines TRBV5-1 with TRBJ2-6; 8 bases match TRBD1. J gave up 0 bases and V 1 base, and 12 bases lay outside the gene matches. Germline V CDR1 and CDR2: SGHRS, YFSETQ. This CDR3 contains 20 residues. DNA of the CDR3: TGCGCCAGCAGCTTGACGACCAGGACAGGGAGTTCCTCTGGGGCCAACGTCCTGACTTTC. It translates to CASSLTTRTGSSSGANVLTF.

This clone was recorded only once. The J gene is TRBJ2-5, the V gene TRBV13, with D perhaps matching TRBD1 (6 bases). The germline V gene has CDR1 PRHDT and CDR2 FYEKMQ (reference sequence). V gave up 1 base and J gave up 5 bases, with 17 bases separating them. This CDR3 region has 16 residues. The DNA for the CDR3 is TGTGCCAGCAGCTTAGATCCAGGGGCGGCAGGGGAGACCCAGTACTTC. Translation gives CASSLDPGAAGETQYF.

J is TRBJ2-1 and V is TRBV6-5; no reliable D call. This CDR3 has 15 residues. The germline V gene has CDR1 MNHEY and CDR2 SVGAGI. Trimming removed 2 bases from V and 0 bases from J, with 8 bases in between. CDR3 in amino acids: CASSYGALSYNEQFF. CDR3 bases: TGTGCCAGCAGTTACGGTGCCCTCTCCTACAATGAGCAGTTCTTC.

The chain carries TRBV5-1 and TRBJ2-5, with 8 positions matching TRBD1. Trimming removed 4 bases from V and 2 bases from J; junction bases left unmatched: 7. Germline V lookup: CDR1 SGHRS, CDR2 YFSETQ. The CDR3 loop spans 15 amino acids. CDR3 coding DNA: TGCGCCAGCAGCGCGACAGGGGTCCCGCAAGAGACCCAGTACTTC. Translated, it gives CASSATGVPQETQYF.

The chain uses TRBV7-9 and TRBJ1-4; D ambiguous. Germline V gives CDR1 SEHNR, CDR2 FQNEAQ (reference sequence). This CDR3 contains 16 residues. V was trimmed by 3 bases and J by 8 bases, leaving 19 bases between them. CDR3 DNA: TGTGCCAGCAGCTTGGGGATCACCTCTGGGAAGGAAAAACTGTTTTTT. It yields the protein CASSLGITSGKEKLFF.